A single sample gave rise to the 15 T cell receptor beta chains below, sequenced in a study of blood T cells in healthy people across ages. For the second PCR, which ran for roughly 6 to 11 cycles, a sample-barcoded 5' primer and a J-beta primer mix were used. MiXCR was run by TCRdb on the 5' RACE reads, yielding one entry per CDR3 protein. This table has about a million distinct CDR3 sequences, roughly half appearing once. Sequenced material: blood. The origin of the receptors is a woman aged 60-75 years in good health.

This sequence joins TRBV28 and TRBJ2-6, with 7 nucleotides matching TRBD2. V dropped 7 bases and J dropped 0; count of bases not matched to a gene: 12. This CDR3 has 18 residues. From germline, CDR1 is MDHEN and CDR2 SYDVKM. The CDR3, as DNA: TGTGCCAGCATTTCTAGCGGCTTCCCACTCTCTGGGGCCAACGTCCTGACTTTC. Translated: CASISSGFPLSGANVLTF.

The rearrangement joins TRBV9 to TRBJ2-4; D might be TRBD1 or TRBD2, each matching 5 bases. The J call is in doubt because the DNA end fits TRBJ2-7 better. From germline, CDR1 is SGDLS and CDR2 YYNGEE. This CDR3 is 15 amino acids long. The CDR3 coding sequence is TGTGCCAGCAGCGTAGTGGGGGTCGAAAGCTACGAGCAGTACTTC. Translation: CASSVVGVESYEQYF.

The V call is TRBV7-8, the J call TRBJ2-3; a possible D gene is TRBD2 (6 bases). Trimming took 5 bases from V and 1 from J, leaving 19 bases between them. The germline gives CDR1 SGHVS, CDR2 FQNEAQ. CDR3 length: 17 residues. The chain's CDR3 is CASSPRSLALRTDTQYF. The DNA of the CDR3 is TGTGCCAGCAGCCCGAGATCACTAGCCCTCCGCACAGATACGCAGTATTTT.

V and J are TRBV7-3 and TRBJ2-7, with 9 nucleotides matching TRBD1. The J segment lost 6 bases and the V segment lost 1 base, leaving 4 bases of the junction unmatched. The germline CDR1 and CDR2 sequences are SGHTA and FQGTGA. The CDR3 totals 14 residues. The CDR3 loop is CASSLSPGQGEQYF. Here the CDR3 DNA reads TGTGCCAGCAGCTTAAGTCCGGGACAGGGCGAGCAGTACTTC. Full variable domain (outside the CDR3, taken from reference TRBV7-3 and TRBJ2-7): GAGVSQTPSNKVTEKGKYVELRCDPISGHTALYWYRQSLGQGPEFLIYFQGTGAADDSGLPNDRFFAVRPEGSVSTLKIQRTERGDSAVYLCASSLSPGQGEQYFGPGTRLTVT.

The rearrangement links TRBV9 to TRBJ2-1; either TRBD1 or TRBD2 may supply D (5 bases each). The V end lost 0 bases, the J end lost 9 bases, and 13 bases lay between the germline ends. This CDR3 has 14 residues. From germline, CDR1 is SGDLS and CDR2 YYNGEE. The CDR3 here is CASSVDSGAFEQFF. The CDR3, as DNA: TGTGCCAGCAGCGTAGATTCCGGGGCGTTTGAGCAGTTCTTC.

The rearrangement joins TRBV29-1 to TRBJ1-1; D is unclear. This CDR3 is built from 13 residues. The germline V and J ends were trimmed by 2 bases and 0 bases, with 7 bases remaining between them. The germline V gene encodes CDR1 SQVTM and CDR2 ANQGSEA. The CDR3 DNA follows: TGCAGCGTTGAATCGTATTTGAACACTGAAGCTTTCTTT. The encoded protein is CSVESYLNTEAFF. The full variable domain, in which reference TRBV29-1 and TRBJ1-1 provide the parts outside the CDR3, is SAVISQKPSRDICQRGTSLTIQCQVDSQVTMMFWYRQQPGQSLTLIATANQGSEATYESGFVIDKFPISRPNLTFSTLTVSNMSPEDSSIYLCSVESYLNTEAFFGQGTRLTVV.

The V call is TRBV18, the J call TRBJ2-5; TRBD2 matches at 14 bases. Near its end, the DNA agrees better with TRBJ2-7, so the J call may be wrong. Germline-derived CDR1 and CDR2 are KGHSH and LQKENI. The CDR3 consists of 18 residues. The CDR3 coding sequence is TGTGCCAGCTCACCGCCGGGACTAGCGGGAGTGGGACCCTACGAGCAGTACTTC. Its translation is CASSPPGLAGVGPYEQYF.

The V and J genes are TRBV29-1 and TRBJ2-5; TRBD1 agrees at 9 bases. With 6 bases clipped from V and 5 bases from J, the junction kept 10 bases outside the gene matches. CDR1 is SQVTM and CDR2 is ANQGSEA in the germline V gene. This CDR3 has 14 amino acids. In DNA, the CDR3 is TGCAGCGTCGCCTCCGAACAGGGGGCTGAGACCCAGTACTTC. Translating it yields CSVASEQGAETQYF.

As regards this clonotype: An end of the junction differs from the germline gene, which may be a read error. CDR3 in amino acids: CSCTTRNSGANVPTF. DNA for the CDR3: TGCAGCTGCACTACGAGGAATTCTGGGGCCAACGTCCCGACTTTC. This chain joins TRBV29-1 and TRBJ2-6; TRBD1 is a possible D gene (5 bases). Germline V CDR1 and CDR2: SQVTM, ANQGSEA. The CDR3 is 15 residues long.

This clonotype was found once. This chain joins TRBV28 and TRBJ1-6; 9 nucleotides align to TRBD1. Germline assignment: CDR1 MDHEN and CDR2 SYDVKM. The CDR3 is made up of 18 amino acids. The V and J ends lost 5 bases and 3 bases, in that order; junction bases with no gene match: 11. The CDR3 coding sequence is TGTGCCAGCAGTCTTTCTTCCCAGACAGGGGGCTATAATTCACCCCTCCACTTT. This encodes CASSLSSQTGGYNSPLHF.

This clonotype was seen more than once but under ten times. The chain uses TRBV7-8 and TRBJ1-5; no definite D call. The CDR3 extends over 16 amino acids. From germline, CDR1 is SGHVS and CDR2 FQNEAQ. Trimming removed 5 bases from V and 0 bases from J, with 14 bases in between. This CDR3 is CASSPSGGFSNQPQHF. In DNA, the CDR3 is TGTGCCAGCAGCCCCAGCGGAGGGTTTAGCAATCAGCCCCAGCATTTT. The complete variable domain, with remaining parts taken from reference TRBV7-8 and TRBJ1-5, reads GAGVSQSPRYKVAKRGQDVALRCDPISGHVSLFWYQQALGQGPEFLTYFQNEAQLDKSGLPSDRFFAERPEGSVSTLKIQRTQQEDSAVYLCASSPSGGFSNQPQHFGDGTRLSIL.

The V gene is TRBV9, the J gene TRBJ2-4, with D perhaps given as TRBD1 or TRBD2 (5 bases each). TRBJ2-7 explains the end of the DNA better; the J call may be wrong. Germline-derived CDR1 and CDR2 are SGDLS and YYNGEE. This CDR3 has 15 amino acids. Here the CDR3 reads CASSVTSGPNYEQYF. CDR3 bases: TGTGCCAGCAGCGTAACGTCGGGGCCGAACTACGAGCAGTACTTC.

This rearrangement joins TRBV12-3 or TRBV12-4 to TRBJ2-7, with TRBD2 identical over 9 bases. The CDR3 is 14 amino acids. The J segment lost 7 bases and the V segment lost 3 bases, leaving 7 bases of the junction unmatched. CDR3 nucleotides: TGTGCCAGCAGTTTGGTAGCGGGAGCTCGTGAGCAGTACTTC. This translates into CASSLVAGAREQYF.

This clonotype was detected a few times. The chain couples TRBV5-1 to TRBJ2-5; D remains unclear. This CDR3 is built from 11 residues. Germline lookup yields CDR1 SGHRS and CDR2 YFSETQ. Trimming shortened V by 7 bases and J by 4 bases, and 8 bases separated the two germline ends. CDR3 region: CASQSTETQYF. The CDR3 nucleotides are TGCGCCAGCCAATCTACAGAGACCCAGTACTTC.

V and J are TRBV4-1 and TRBJ2-7, with D possibly being TRBD1 or TRBD2 (5 bases each). The J call is doubtful: the DNA matches TRBJ2-5 better. This CDR3 has 13 residues. Germline-derived CDR1 and CDR2 are MGHRA and YSYEKL. The CDR3 DNA sequence: TGCGCCAGCAGCCGGGGGATGTCGGAGACCCAGTACTTC. Amino acid sequence: CASSRGMSETQYF.